These T cell receptor beta chains were read from a single sample in a study of vaccination effects on CD4 cells after COVID-19. The protocol was immunoSEQ multiplex PCR, while the TCRdb copy is restricted to in-frame clones and leaves out a portion. The table has around 41,000 clones, around 76% seen once; the top ten hold less than 3%. For these TCRs, the target antigens are not known. The starting material was CD4+ T cells from PBMCs cultured without peptide, obtained before COVID-19 vaccination. The receptors stem from a human donor who received a COVID-19 vaccine. CDR3s include the opening cysteine and the closing phenylalanine or tryptophan. A D gene is named only where the DNA matches it firmly. Clone size is stated in some rows and not others, as once, few, many or a class when expanded.

d_call,v_call,clone_size,j_call,cdr3_aa,cdr3_nt
-,TRBV28,-,TRBJ1-3,CASSSVGGHTIYF,TGTGCCAGCAGCTCGGTGGGGGGGCACACCATATATTTT
TRBD1,TRBV28,-,TRBJ1-2,CASSLSGSGGGGYTF,TGTGCCAGCAGTTTATCCGGTTCAGGGGGCGGTGGCTACACCTTC
-,TRBV5-5,-,TRBJ1-1,CASSFLRGGVTEAFF,TGTGCCAGCAGCTTCCTTCGGGGGGGGGTCACTGAAGCTTTCTTT
TRBD1,TRBV27,-,TRBJ2-2,CASSLAGTGLTGELFF,TGTGCCAGCAGTTTAGCAGGGACAGGCTTAACCGGGGAGCTGTTTTTT
-,TRBV19,-,TRBJ2-6,CASSKVNSGANVLTF,TGTGCCAGTAGTAAGGTAAACTCTGGGGCCAACGTCCTGACTTTC
-,TRBV10-3,-,TRBJ1-1,CAISEHSAEAFF,TGTGCCATCAGTGAGCATAGTGCTGAAGCTTTCTTT
TRBD1,TRBV6-4,-,TRBJ2-2,CASSRQGRNTGELFF,TGTGCCAGCAGTCGACAGGGGCGGAACACCGGGGAGCTGTTTTTT
TRBD2,TRBV18,-,TRBJ2-1,CASSPPGLAVPGEQFF,TGTGCCAGCTCACCACCGGGACTAGCGGTTCCTGGGGAGCAGTTCTTC
TRBD1,TRBV5-1,-,TRBJ1-2,CASSPRTGVNYGYTF,TGCGCCAGCAGCCCCCGGACAGGCGTTAACTATGGCTACACCTTC
-,TRBV6-5,-,TRBJ1-5,CASSKPTGNQPQHF,TGTGCCAGCAGTAAACCAACAGGGAATCAGCCCCAGCATTTT
-,TRBV4-3,-,TRBJ1-1,CASSQTSRGTEAFF,TGCGCCAGCAGCCAAACCTCCCGGGGCACTGAAGCTTTCTTT
TRBD1,TRBV18,-,TRBJ1-2,CASSEDRGQHGYTF,TGTGCCAGCTCAGAGGACAGGGGGCAACATGGCTACACCTTC
-,TRBV19,-,TRBJ1-2,CASSKTSWSYTF,TGTGCCAGTAGTAAAACGAGCTGGAGCTACACCTTC
-,TRBV2,few,TRBJ1-1,CASKGLMNTEAFF,TGTGCCAGCAAGGGACTCATGAACACTGAAGCTTTCTTT
-,TRBV7-2,-,TRBJ2-5,CASSLIAGKETQYF,TGTGCCAGCAGCTTAATCGCAGGGAAAGAGACCCAGTACTTC
TRBD2,TRBV3-1/TRBV3-2,once,TRBJ2-3,CASSRRGVGDTQYF,TGTGCCAGCAGCCGGCGGGGGGTAGGAGATACGCAGTATTTT
-,TRBV6-5,-,TRBJ1-1,CASRENTEAFF,TGTGCCAGCAGAGAGAACACTGAAGCTTTCTTT
TRBD1,TRBV5-8,-,TRBJ2-1,CASPSTGDEQFF,TGTGCCAGCCCTTCAACAGGGGACGAGCAGTTCTTC
-,TRBV19,-,TRBJ1-5,CASSGSTSNQPQHF,TGTGCCAGTAGTGGATCTACTAGCAATCAGCCCCAGCATTTT
TRBD1,TRBV3-1/TRBV3-2,-,TRBJ1-2,CASSQGTGLSSYGYTF,TGTGCCAGCAGCCAAGGGACAGGGCTTAGTAGCTATGGCTACACCTTC
-,TRBV7-9,-,TRBJ2-5,CASSSGGSAGETQYF,TGTGCCAGCAGCTCCGGCGGTAGCGCGGGTGAGACCCAGTACTTC
-,TRBV18,-,TRBJ1-2,CASSPGRPNYGYTF,TGTGCCAGCTCTCCCGGTAGACCCAACTATGGCTACACCTTC
-,TRBV6-6,-,TRBJ2-2,CASSLAGTTGELFF,TGTGCCAGCAGTTTAGCAGGGACCACCGGGGAGCTGTTTTTT
-,TRBV10-2,-,TRBJ1-2,CASRGINPNYGYTF,TGCGCCAGCAGGGGTATTAATCCAAACTATGGCTACACCTTC
-,TRBV15,-,TRBJ2-5,CATQGLDQETQYF,TGTGCCACCCAGGGGCTTGACCAAGAGACCCAGTACTTC
-,TRBV29-1,-,TRBJ1-1,CSVVVHDIIMNTEAFF,TGCAGCGTTGTTGTTCATGATATAATCATGAACACTGAAGCTTTCTTT
TRBD1,TRBV24-1,-,TRBJ2-4,CATSDSTGGERNIQYF,TGTGCCACCAGTGATTCGACAGGGGGCGAGCGAAACATTCAGTACTTC
TRBD1,TRBV7-9,-,TRBJ2-2,CAKDRDSTTGELFF,TGTGCCAAAGACCGGGACAGCACCACCGGGGAGCTGTTTTTT
-,TRBV7-8,-,TRBJ1-6,CASSFSRANSPLHF,TGTGCCAGCAGCTTTAGCAGGGCGAATTCACCCCTCCACTTT
TRBD1,TRBV7-9,-,TRBJ1-4,CASSWLGGTAQKLFF,TGTGCCAGCAGCTGGTTAGGTGGGACAGCACAAAAACTGTTTTTT
-,TRBV5-1,-,TRBJ2-1,CASSRGGGSYNEQFF,TGCGCCAGCAGTCGCGGTGGGGGCTCCTACAATGAGCAGTTCTTC
-,TRBV6-4,-,TRBJ2-1,CASTPRGGPGYAYNEQFF,TGTGCCAGTACGCCCCGTGGGGGACCAGGGTATGCCTACAATGAGCAGTTCTTC